Each of the 30 T cell receptor beta chains below was sequenced from the same sample in a study of T cells after posttransplantation cyclophosphamide. Libraries were prepared by immunoSEQ multiplex PCR; TCRdb keeps only in-frame clonotypes and omits some of them. The profile shows about 50,000 clones, 90% to 95% of them singletons. Sequenced: PBMCs. Source of these receptors: a woman aged 30 to 39 in good health and a related stem cell transplant donor.

V usage is TRBV7-2 and J usage is TRBJ1-2, with D unclear. V shed 3 bases and J shed 6 bases, with 5 bases lying between them. CDR3 size: 11 residues. The germline V gene encodes CDR1 SGHTA and CDR2 FQGNSA. The CDR3 DNA is TGTGCCAGCAGCTTTTTCAATGGCTACACCTTC. Translation: CASSFFNGYTF.

The rearrangement joins TRBV5-4 to TRBJ2-1; TRBD2 is a possible D gene (6 bases). This CDR3 is 14 amino acids long. V gave up 4 bases and J gave up 6 bases, with 14 bases separating them. Germline assignment: CDR1 SGHNT and CDR2 YYREEE (reference sequence). CDR3 sequence (DNA): TGTGCCAGCAGCCTGAGACTAGTTGTCAATGAGCAGTTCTTC. Its protein is CASSLRLVVNEQFF.

This chain links TRBV19 with TRBJ1-1, with 7 bases identical to TRBD1. Germline values: CDR1 LNHDA, CDR2 SQIVND (reference sequence). V shed 5 bases, J shed 1 base, and the junction held 4 bases outside the gene matches. The CDR3 consists of 14 residues. The CDR3 is CASSLQGSNTEAFF. CDR3 nucleotide sequence: TGTGCCAGTAGTCTACAGGGGTCGAACACTGAAGCTTTCTTT.

This clone was recorded once. The chain combines TRBV19 with TRBJ1-2; D not certain. Per the germline V gene, CDR1 is LNHDA and CDR2 is SQIVND (reference sequence). The CDR3 is 12 residues long. Trimming left V 4 bases short and J 4 bases short, with 7 bases between. The CDR3 spells CASSTYSYGYTF. CDR3 bases: TGTGCCAGTAGTACCTACAGCTATGGCTACACCTTC.

The chain recombines TRBV27 with TRBJ2-1; D perhaps matches TRBD2 (6 bases). Per germline, CDR1 MNHEY and CDR2 SMNVEV (reference sequence). The CDR3 has 15 amino acids. The germline V and J ends were trimmed by 0 bases and 0 bases, with 6 bases remaining between them. CDR3 nucleotide sequence: TGTGCCAGCAGTTTATCGGGGGGCTCCTACAATGAGCAGTTCTTC. Protein: CASSLSGGSYNEQFF.

This chain links TRBV29-1 with TRBJ2-7, with 7 bases identical to TRBD1. Unmatched junction bases numbered 5, after V lost 3 bases and J lost 3 bases. The CDR3 has 13 residues. CDR1 is SQVTM, CDR2 ANQGSEA, per germline. The CDR3 bases are TGCAGCGTTGAGGTGACAGGGATCTACGAGCAGTACTTC. Translating it yields CSVEVTGIYEQYF.

The V and J genes are TRBV7-9 and TRBJ2-2; the D gene is possibly TRBD2 (5 bases). Germline CDR1 reads SEHNR; CDR2 reads FQNEAQ (reference sequence). CDR3 size: 16 residues. The V end was cut by 3 bases, the J end by 1 base, with 12 bases between. DNA of the CDR3: TGTGCCAGCAGCTTGGGTGCCGGGATGAACACCGGGGAGCTGTTTTTT. Its translation: CASSLGAGMNTGELFF.

This sequence joins TRBV19 and TRBJ2-2; D gene ambiguous. Germline V gives CDR1 LNHDA, CDR2 SQIVND (reference sequence). CDR3 size: 14 residues. The V and J ends lost 0 bases and 7 bases respectively, with 9 bases between them. The CDR3 DNA sequence: TGTGCCAGTAGTATAGATCGCGCCCGCGGGGAGCTGTTTTTT. The encoded protein is CASSIDRARGELFF.

The chain is built from TRBV30 and TRBJ1-1; D is possibly TRBD1 (6 bases). This CDR3 has 17 amino acids. CDR1 GTSNPN and CDR2 SVGIG come from the germline V gene (reference sequence). V lost 0 bases, J lost 0 bases, and 17 bases lay in between. The CDR3 region has the DNA TGTGCCTGGAGTGTCTTCAGGGCAGGACAGATGAACACTGAAGCTTTCTTT. Translated, it gives CAWSVFRAGQMNTEAFF.

In this sample, this clone turned up once. V gene TRBV6-6 combines with J gene TRBJ2-7; D ambiguous. The CDR3 covers 14 residues. V was shortened by 5 bases and J by 1 base, with 12 bases between the two germline ends. The germline V gene has CDR1 MNHNY and CDR2 SVGAGI (reference sequence). Here the CDR3 reads CASSPRSRSYEQYF. CDR3 DNA sequence: TGTGCCAGCAGTCCAAGGAGTAGGTCCTACGAGCAGTACTTC.

The count of this clone is one. The chain combines TRBV19 with TRBJ1-5; D not certain. CDR1 is LNHDA, CDR2 SQIVND, per germline (reference sequence). Trimming took off 6 bases at V and 5 bases at J, with 11 bases between the two ends. This CDR3 is built from 13 residues. The CDR3 is CASRPRVDQPQHF. The CDR3 coding sequence is TGTGCCAGTAGGCCCCGGGTCGATCAGCCCCAGCATTTT.

The chain links TRBV7-3 to TRBJ2-5; 11 bases line up with TRBD2. The germline gives CDR1 SGHTA, CDR2 FQGTGA. Trimming cost V 4 bases and J 7 bases; bases outside gene matches: 2. The CDR3 totals 13 residues. CDR3 DNA sequence: TGTGCCAGCAGCTCTACTAGCGGGGGGACCCAGTACTTC. Its translation is CASSSTSGGTQYF.

The V call is TRBV5-1, the J call TRBJ2-1; D is perhaps TRBD1 (5 bases). Germline-derived CDR1 and CDR2 are SGHRS and YFSETQ. The CDR3 extends over 14 amino acids. V was shortened by 7 bases and J by 7 bases, with 18 bases between the two germline ends. CDR3 DNA sequence: TGCGCCAGCGAGCAGGGCCCCTGGGGTAATGAGCAGTTCTTC. Translating it yields CASEQGPWGNEQFF. Based on the CDR3 plus reference TRBV5-1 and TRBJ2-1, the full variable domain is KAGVTQTPRYLIKTRGQQVTLSCSPISGHRSVSWYQQTPGQGLQFLFEYFSETQRNKGNFPGRFSGRQFSNSRSEMNVSTLELGDSALYLCASEQGPWGNEQFFGPGTRLTVL.

The rearrangement uses TRBV4-2 and TRBJ2-7; 9 bases align to TRBD1. After removal of 8 bases from V and 4 bases from J, the junction contained 6 bases not matched to a gene. The CDR3 spans 13 residues. Germline V gene sequence: CDR1 LGHNA, CDR2 YNFKEQ. For the CDR3, the DNA is TGTGCCAGCGACTCCGGGACAGGGTACGAGCAGTACTTC. Protein: CASDSGTGYEQYF.

The V call is TRBV30, the J call TRBJ1-4, with D unclear. From germline, CDR1 is GTSNPN and CDR2 SVGIG (reference sequence). The CDR3 runs 14 residues. V lost 0 bases to trimming and J lost 8 bases, with 13 bases between them. The CDR3 region has the DNA TGTGCCTGGAGTGTTATGTCTAGTGAGGAAAAACTGTTTTTT. Its protein product is CAWSVMSSEEKLFF.

The chain couples TRBV28 to TRBJ1-3, with D possibly matching TRBD1 (6 bases). Germline lookup yields CDR1 MDHEN and CDR2 SYDVKM. This CDR3 is built from 14 residues. Trimming left V 7 bases short and J 4 bases short, with 14 bases between. The CDR3 is CASTEGVRGNTIYF. CDR3 DNA sequence: TGTGCCAGCACCGAGGGGGTTCGGGGAAACACCATATATTTT.

This clone was seen only once. The chain recombines TRBV7-2 with TRBJ2-7; possible D gene TRBD1, 6 bases. Germline V gene data show CDR1 as SGHTA and CDR2 as FQGNSA. The CDR3 runs to 13 residues. V was shortened by 5 bases and J by 4 bases, with 12 bases between the two germline ends. CDR3 amino acids: CASSTHRDYEQYF. In DNA, the CDR3 is TGTGCCAGCAGCACTCACAGGGATTACGAGCAGTACTTC.

The sample holds one count of this clone. The J gene is TRBJ2-7, the V gene TRBV6-6; D may be TRBD1 (6 bases). V lost 2 bases to trimming and J lost 3 bases, with 11 bases between them. The CDR3 is made up of 14 amino acids. Germline V lookup: CDR1 MNHNY, CDR2 SVGAGI (reference sequence). CDR3 in amino acids: CASSYAGQNYEQYF. The CDR3 nucleotides are TGTGCCAGCAGTTACGCTGGACAGAACTACGAGCAGTACTTC.

The chain joins TRBV29-1 to TRBJ2-7; maybe TRBD2 (5 bases). The ends were cut back, 5 bases at V and 5 bases at J, with 10 bases in the middle. The germline V gene encodes CDR1 SQVTM and CDR2 ANQGSEA. CDR3 length: 11 residues. The chain's CDR3 is CSVSQTNEQYF. In DNA, the CDR3 is TGCAGCGTTTCTCAGACTAACGAGCAGTACTTC.

The chain combines TRBV4-1 with TRBJ1-3; no reliable D call. The germline V gene encodes CDR1 MGHRA and CDR2 YSYEKL. V was clipped by 0 bases and J by 13 bases, with 13 bases between them. The CDR3 is made up of 13 amino acids. The DNA for the CDR3 is TGCGCCAGCAGCCAAGAGCCCCGGTCGGGAATATATTTT. This translates into CASSQEPRSGIYF.

By frequency in the sample, this clone is medium-sized (0.01 to 0.1%). The chain uses TRBV28 and TRBJ1-2; 8 bases are shared with TRBD1. The trim removed 4 bases at V and 3 bases at J, leaving 4 bases unmatched. CDR1 and CDR2 from the germline V gene are MDHEN and SYDVKM. This CDR3 spans 14 amino acids. The CDR3 protein is CASSYDRGYYGYTF. CDR3 nucleotides: TGTGCCAGCAGTTACGACAGGGGATACTATGGCTACACCTTC.

V usage is TRBV9 and J usage is TRBJ2-6; tentative D call: TRBD2 (5 bases). With 3 bases removed from V and 0 bases from J, the gap between germline ends came to 19 bases. Germline values: CDR1 SGDLS, CDR2 YYNGEE. The CDR3 consists of 19 residues. The CDR3 spells CASSDPRPLTTSGANVLTF. The CDR3 DNA sequence: TGTGCCAGCAGCGACCCCCGACCTCTGACTACCTCTGGGGCCAACGTCCTGACTTTC.

The table lists this clone with a count of one. J is TRBJ2-1 and V is TRBV7-9; D perhaps matches TRBD1 (5 bases). The CDR3 sequence is 15 residues long. Germline V gene lookup returns CDR1 SEHNR and CDR2 FQNEAQ (reference sequence). V dropped 5 bases and J dropped 3 bases, with 14 bases sitting between them. CDR3 amino acids: CASSPRQGVYNEQFF. The CDR3 region has the DNA TGTGCCAGCAGCCCCCGGCAGGGCGTCTACAATGAGCAGTTCTTC.

The chain employs TRBV18 and TRBJ2-7; a possible D gene is TRBD1 (5 bases). Germline CDR1 is KGHSH and CDR2 is LQKENI. The V end was cut by 2 bases, the J end by 2 bases, with 10 bases between. The CDR3 length is 14 residues. The DNA for the CDR3 is TGTGCCAGCTCACCAACCGCAGGGCCCTACGAGCAGTACTTC. It translates to CASSPTAGPYEQYF. The full variable domain, rest sourced from reference TRBV18 and TRBJ2-7, is NAGVMQNPRHLVRRRGQEARLRCSPMKGHSHVYWYRQLPEEGLKFMVYLQKENIIDESGMPKERFSAEFPKEGPSILRIQQVVRGDSAAYFCASSPTAGPYEQYFGPGTRLTVT.

This CDR3 is CASSLSAGGRQETQYF. As DNA, the CDR3 is TGCGCCAGCAGCTTGTCGGCGGGGGGGCGACAAGAGACCCAGTACTTC. The chain links TRBV5-1 to TRBJ2-5; TRBD2 aligns across 9 bases. Germline V gene data show CDR1 as SGHRS and CDR2 as YFSETQ. The CDR3 consists of 16 residues. The trim removed 1 base at V and 2 bases at J, leaving 6 bases unmatched.

This clone is a singleton in its sample. The chain joins TRBV29-1 to TRBJ1-1, with 7 bases matching TRBD1. Germline CDR1 SQVTM, CDR2 ANQGSEA. The length of the CDR3 is 12 residues. The V segment lost 5 bases and the J segment 3 bases; nucleotides outside the gene matches: 3. For the CDR3, the DNA is TGCAGCGTTCGACAGGGATACACTGAAGCTTTCTTT. Protein product: CSVRQGYTEAFF.

The gene calls are TRBV28 and TRBJ1-2; 8 bases align to TRBD1. The V and J ends lost 11 bases and 4 bases, in that order; junction bases with no gene match: 6. The CDR3 has 12 amino acids. Germline CDR1 reads MDHEN; CDR2 reads SYDVKM. The CDR3 spells CAATGGTYGYTF. The CDR3 nucleotides are TGTGCCGCAACAGGGGGTACCTATGGCTACACCTTC.

The J gene is TRBJ1-4, the V gene TRBV6-1, with a weak D call TRBD1 (6 bases). Trimming took 4 bases from V and 7 from J, leaving 16 bases between them. In germline, CDR1 is MNHNS, CDR2 SASEGT. The CDR3 is 15 amino acids. The CDR3, as DNA: TGTGCCAGCAGTGTACTCCCAGGGACACGTGAAAAACTGTTTTTT. This sequence encodes CASSVLPGTREKLFF.

The rearrangement uses TRBV29-1 and TRBJ1-4; 10 bases are a match to TRBD1. Losses at the gene ends were 4 bases for V and 6 bases for J; bases not matched to a gene: 5. The CDR3 is made up of 14 amino acids. CDR1 is SQVTM and CDR2 is ANQGSEA in the germline V gene. In nucleotides, the CDR3 is TGCAGCGTTGCCTTGACAGGGGGCGATGAAAAACTGTTTTTT. Translating it yields CSVALTGGDEKLFF.

The rearrangement joins TRBV6-1 to TRBJ1-1; D remains ambiguous. The germline V and J ends were trimmed by 6 bases and 0 bases, with 8 bases remaining between them. CDR1 and CDR2 from the germline V gene are MNHNS and SASEGT. The CDR3 is 13 amino acids. The CDR3 is CASRSGLNTEAFF. The CDR3 region has the DNA TGTGCCAGCAGGAGCGGACTGAACACTGAAGCTTTCTTT.